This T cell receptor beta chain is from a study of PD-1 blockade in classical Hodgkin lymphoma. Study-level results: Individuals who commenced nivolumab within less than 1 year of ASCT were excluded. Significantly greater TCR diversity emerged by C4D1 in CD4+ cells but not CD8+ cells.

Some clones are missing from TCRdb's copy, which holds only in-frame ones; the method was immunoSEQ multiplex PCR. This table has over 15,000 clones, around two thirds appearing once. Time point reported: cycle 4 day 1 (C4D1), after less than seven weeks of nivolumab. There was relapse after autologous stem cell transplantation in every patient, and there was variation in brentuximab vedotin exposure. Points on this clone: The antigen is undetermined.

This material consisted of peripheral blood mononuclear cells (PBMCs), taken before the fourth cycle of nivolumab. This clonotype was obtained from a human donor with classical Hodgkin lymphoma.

The chain's CDR3 is CASSYSGERDGPQHF. In nucleotides, the CDR3 is TGTGCCAGCAGTTACTCGGGGGAACGGGATGGACCCCAGCATTTT. The rearrangement links TRBV6-5 to TRBJ1-5, with D possibly matching TRBD1 (5 bases). Trimming left V 0 bases short and J 10 bases short, with 16 bases between. Germline V gene data show CDR1 as MNHEY and CDR2 as SVGAGI. CDR3 length: 15 residues.